This T cell receptor (beta chain) was obtained from a study of blood T cell repertoires in COVID-19. Study background: Some COVID-19 samples were acute and others convalescent; all came from the United States, Italy and Spain. Sample material is recorded as cDNA or gDNA derived from T cells, B-cell-depleted T cells, or PBMCs.

Trimming left V 1 base short and J 4 bases short, with 20 bases between. CDR1 is LNHNV and CDR2 is YYDKDF in the germline V gene (reference sequence). CDR3 size: 17 residues. In the source study's methods: Quantification of nucleated cells was approximated via reference gene primer amplification. Measured with immunoSEQ multiplex PCR; TCRdb has only the in-frame clones, and not every one. The D gene and trimming were derived from the DNA, and the V and J assignments and clone size from that table. The repertoire includes around 86,000 clones, approximately 81% of them detected once, and roughly 37% sits in the top ten.

This sequence was found in an elderly man with acute or convalescent COVID-19. The chain combines TRBV15 with TRBJ2-7; weak D call: TRBD2 (5 bases). The sample was peripheral blood. The CDR3 protein is CATSRVLTRTFSYEQYF. CDR3 coding DNA: TGTGCCACCAGCAGAGTCCTGACACGGACTTTTAGTTACGAGCAGTACTTC. Variable domain in full (rest from reference TRBV15 and TRBJ2-7): DAMVIQNPRYQVTQFGKPVTLSCSQTLNHNVMYWYQQKSSQAPKLLFHYYDKDFNNEADTPDNFQSRRPNTSFCFLDIRSPGLGDTAMYLCATSRVLTRTFSYEQYFGPGTRLTVT.